The present T cell receptor beta chain was sequenced within a study of identical twins. TCRdb redid the calling of the 5' RACE reads with MiXCR, one entry per CDR3 protein. Here the sample spans roughly 490,000 distinct CDR3 sequences, around an eighth being singletons. This clonotype has only a few counts. What it recognizes is unknown. General study findings and limits: Monozygotic twin pairs showed more out-of-frame TCR alpha sharing than models estimated.

V lost 8 bases to trimming and J lost 0 bases, with 8 bases between them. The CDR3 contains 13 residues. Per germline, CDR1 LNHDA and CDR2 SQIVND (reference sequence). The same sample was also studied in work on yellow fever vaccine responses in identical twins.

The chain joins TRBV19 to TRBJ1-5, with unresolved D. This sequence was found in a woman aged 18 to 35 in good health. Sequencing used CD4+ T cells sorted from blood. CDR3 DNA sequence: TGTGCCAGTGAGGAATATAGCAATCAGCCCCAGCATTTT. Translation: CASEEYSNQPQHF.